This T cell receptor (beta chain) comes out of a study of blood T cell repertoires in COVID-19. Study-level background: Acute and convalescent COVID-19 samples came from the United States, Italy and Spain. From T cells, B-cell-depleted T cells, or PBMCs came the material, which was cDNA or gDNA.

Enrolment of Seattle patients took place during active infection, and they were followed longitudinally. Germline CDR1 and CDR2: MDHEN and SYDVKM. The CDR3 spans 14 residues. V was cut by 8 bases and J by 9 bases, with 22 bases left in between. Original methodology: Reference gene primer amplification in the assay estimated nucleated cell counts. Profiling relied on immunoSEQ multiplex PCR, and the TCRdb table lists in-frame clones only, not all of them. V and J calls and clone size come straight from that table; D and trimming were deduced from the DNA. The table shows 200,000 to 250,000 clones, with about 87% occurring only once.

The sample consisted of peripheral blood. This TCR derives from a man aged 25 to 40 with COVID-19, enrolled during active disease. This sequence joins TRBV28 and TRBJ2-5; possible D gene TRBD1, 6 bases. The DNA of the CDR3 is TGTGCCAGCGTCAGAAACGGACAGAGATGGCCCCAGTACTTC. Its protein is CASVRNGQRWPQYF.